This TCR beta chain was documented in a study of T cell responses to AZD1222 COVID-19 vaccine. Notes on the study in general: A reported finding is that nearly half of spike-specific TCRs target unmutated variant regions. Sampling that yielded the repertoires occurred only after the peak T cell response. Just a handful of AZD1222 recipients tested seropositive at baseline.

Notes on this clone: Antigen specificity is unknown.

The germline gives CDR1 SQVTM, CDR2 ANQGSEA. V shed 6 bases and J shed 5 bases, with 16 bases lying between them. CDR3 length equals 14 residues. Using immunoSEQ multiplex PCR, the repertoire was profiled, and TCRdb retains in-frame clones only, with some absent. This sample has 110,000 to 150,000 clones, with about 88% found just once. This TCR came from an adult in good health. Sequenced here: peripheral blood, sampled on day 0 of AZD1222 vaccination. The V call is TRBV29-1, the J call TRBJ2-2; no reliable D call. This chain's CDR3 is CSVPSIQRTGELFF. The CDR3 region has the DNA TGCAGCGTCCCTTCAATTCAGAGGACCGGGGAGCTGTTTTTT.